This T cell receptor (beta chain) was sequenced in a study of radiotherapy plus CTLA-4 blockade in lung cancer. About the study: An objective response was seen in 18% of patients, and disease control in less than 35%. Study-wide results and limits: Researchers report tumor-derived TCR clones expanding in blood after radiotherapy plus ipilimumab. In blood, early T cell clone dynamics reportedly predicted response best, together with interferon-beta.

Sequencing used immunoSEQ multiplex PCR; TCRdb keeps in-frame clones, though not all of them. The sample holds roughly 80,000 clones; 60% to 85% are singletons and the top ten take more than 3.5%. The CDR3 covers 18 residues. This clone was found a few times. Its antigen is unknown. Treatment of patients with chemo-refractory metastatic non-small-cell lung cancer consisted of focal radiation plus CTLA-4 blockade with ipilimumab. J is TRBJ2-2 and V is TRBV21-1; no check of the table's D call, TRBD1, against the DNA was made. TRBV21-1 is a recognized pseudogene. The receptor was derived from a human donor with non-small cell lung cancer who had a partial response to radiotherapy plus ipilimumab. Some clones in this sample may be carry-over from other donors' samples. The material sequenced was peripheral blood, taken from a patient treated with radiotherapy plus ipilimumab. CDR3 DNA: TGTGCCAGCAGCAAAGGTCCAGGGAAAGTTAATCGGACCGGGGAGCTGTTTTTT. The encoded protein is CASSKGPGKVNRTGELFF.